The 20 T cell receptor beta chains below come from one sample, sequenced in a study of CD8 T cells in ankylosing spondylitis. In TCRdb, the 5' RACE reads were re-called with MiXCR into one record per CDR3 protein. This sample has tens of thousands of distinct CDR3 sequences, with 9% to 12% found just once. Sequencing was done on a sample of blood, either unsorted or a sorted T cell fraction (not recorded which). These receptors were taken from a male donor with ankylosing spondylitis or in good health (not recorded which).

This clonotype was counted at least ten times. The chain links TRBV21-1 to TRBJ2-5; the D call TRBD1 from the table was never checked on the DNA. TRBV21-1 is a recognized pseudogene. The CDR3 totals 14 residues. CDR3 sequence reads: CASERLSFLGTQYF. CDR3 coding DNA: TGTGCCAGCGAGCGACTGTCGTTCCTGGGGACCCAGTACTTC.

Ten or more counts support this clonotype. The rearrangement links TRBV20-1 to TRBJ2-1; 9 positions match TRBD2. Germline values: CDR1 DFQATT, CDR2 SNEGSKA (reference sequence). The CDR3 is made up of 14 amino acids. After removal of 6 bases from V and 5 bases from J, the junction contained 8 bases not matched to a gene. The DNA for the CDR3 is TGCAGTGCACCACCTAGCGGGATTCACAATGAGCAGTTCTTC. This encodes CSAPPSGIHNEQFF.

Many counts were recorded for this clonotype. The gene calls are TRBV29-1 and TRBJ2-1; TRBD2 aligns across 7 bases. With V trimmed by 5 bases and J by 8 bases, 12 bases remained unmatched. The CDR3 covers 14 residues. CDR1 is SQVTM and CDR2 is ANQGSEA in the germline V gene. The CDR3 sequence is CSVLGGRAVDEQFF. The DNA of the CDR3 is TGCAGCGTTCTCGGGGGGAGGGCGGTGGATGAGCAGTTCTTC.

Many counts were recorded for this clonotype. The chain has TRBV5-4 and TRBJ2-7, with TRBD2 matching 7 bases. From germline, CDR1 is SGHNT and CDR2 YYREEE (reference sequence). This CDR3 has 17 amino acids. V shed 0 bases and J 1 base; nucleotides not matched to a gene: 10. The CDR3 sequence is CASSLDTGTRGSYEQYF. In DNA, the CDR3 is TGTGCCAGCAGCTTGGATACCGGGACGCGGGGGTCCTACGAGCAGTACTTC. Looking up the rest from reference TRBV5-4 and TRBJ2-7 gives the full variable domain: ETGVTQSPTHLIKTRGQQVTLRCSSQSGHNTVSWYQQALGQGPQFIFQYYREEENGRGNFPPRFSGLQFPNYSSELNVNALELDDSALYLCASSLDTGTRGSYEQYFGPGTRLTVT.

This clonotype was seen at least ten times. The gene calls are TRBV4-3 and TRBJ2-7; 7 nucleotides agree with TRBD1. CDR1 is LGHNA and CDR2 is YSLEER in the germline V gene. V gave up 3 bases and J gave up 3 bases; unmatched junction bases: 2. This CDR3 comprises 13 residues. CDR3 protein: CASSQGQHYEQYF. In nucleotides, the CDR3 is TGCGCCAGCAGCCAGGGACAGCACTACGAGCAGTACTTC.

This clonotype has at least ten counts. The chain joins TRBV11-2 to TRBJ2-1; 9 bases map to TRBD1. The V segment lost 8 bases and the J segment 0 bases; nucleotides outside the gene matches: 14. The CDR3 runs 18 residues. The germline gives CDR1 SGHAT, CDR2 FQNNGV. CDR3 region: CASAPRTGVPSSYNEQFF. CDR3 DNA sequence: TGTGCCAGCGCCCCCCGGACAGGGGTCCCGAGCTCCTACAATGAGCAGTTCTTC.

This clonotype was observed at least ten times. The rearrangement uses TRBV2 and TRBJ1-4, with a weak D call TRBD1 (5 bases). The CDR3 is 15 residues long. CDR1 is SNHLY, CDR2 FYNNEI, per germline. V was trimmed by 3 bases and J by 13 bases, leaving 21 bases between them. CDR3 residues: CASSEILGTGGGLFF. CDR3 nucleotide sequence: TGTGCCAGCAGTGAGATACTCGGGACCGGGGGAGGACTGTTTTTT.

This clonotype was seen repeatedly, ten times or more. The chain recombines TRBV5-1 with TRBJ1-2; no clear D. CDR3 length: 12 amino acids. V lost 4 bases and J lost 8, with 12 bases in between. CDR1 SGHRS and CDR2 YFSETQ come from the germline V gene. The CDR3 here is CASSPTTRGYTF. CDR3 DNA sequence: TGCGCCAGCAGCCCTACAACCCGAGGCTACACCTTC.

This clonotype was counted ten times or more. This chain joins TRBV7-8 and TRBJ2-7, with a tentative D call TRBD1 (6 bases). V was clipped by 1 base and J by 2 bases, with 9 bases between them. The germline CDR1 and CDR2 sequences are SGHVS and FQNEAQ. The CDR3 loop spans 14 amino acids. Here the CDR3 DNA reads TGTGCCAGCAGCTTAGGGGCAGGGGCCTACGAGCAGTACTTC. It specifies CASSLGAGAYEQYF. The whole variable domain, filled in from reference TRBV7-8 and TRBJ2-7, reads GAGVSQSPRYKVAKRGQDVALRCDPISGHVSLFWYQQALGQGPEFLTYFQNEAQLDKSGLPSDRFFAERPEGSVSTLKIQRTQQEDSAVYLCASSLGAGAYEQYFGPGTRLTVT.

This clonotype was counted at least ten times. The chain couples TRBV7-2 to TRBJ2-3; possibly TRBD1 for D (5 bases). V lost 1 base, J lost 4 bases, and 9 bases lay in between. The CDR3 spans 14 residues. The germline CDR1 and CDR2 sequences are SGHTA and FQGNSA. The CDR3: CASSLGLGADTQYF. In DNA, the CDR3 is TGTGCCAGCAGCTTAGGGCTAGGGGCAGATACGCAGTATTTT.

The J gene is TRBJ1-3, the V gene TRBV5-4, with 10 bases matching TRBD1. CDR1 and CDR2 from the germline V gene are SGHNT and YYREEE (reference sequence). The CDR3 covers 17 residues. The V segment lost 4 bases and the J segment 0 bases; nucleotides outside the gene matches: 7. Here the CDR3 reads CASSGTGAPSSGNTIYF. For the CDR3, the DNA is TGTGCCAGCAGCGGGACAGGGGCCCCGAGCTCTGGAAACACCATATATTTT.

This clonotype was seen ten or more times. Germline is not matched at one junction end, which may reflect a read error. The chain links TRBV20-1 to TRBJ2-3, with a weak D call TRBD2 (6 bases). In germline, CDR1 is DFQATT, CDR2 SNEGSKA (reference sequence). The length of the CDR3 is 13 residues. In DNA form, the CDR3 reads TGTTCCCCCCGGGAGAGTAGCCCAGATACGCAGTATTTT. The encoded protein is CSPRESSPDTQYF.

This CDR3 is CATSDPRTGLYEQYF. The CDR3 DNA follows: TGTGCCACCAGTGATCCGAGGACAGGCCTTTACGAGCAGTACTTC. The rearrangement joins TRBV24-1 to TRBJ2-7, with 7 bases identical to TRBD1. Trimming at V came to 3 bases and at J to 4 bases, leaving 8 bases not matched to a gene. CDR3 length equals 15 residues. Germline assignment: CDR1 KGHDR and CDR2 SFDVKD.

Ten or more counts support this clonotype. This rearrangement joins TRBV20-1 to TRBJ2-3; 8 nucleotides agree with TRBD1. Germline trimming cut 5 bases from V and 0 bases from J; bases unmatched to any gene: 4. The CDR3 is 14 amino acids. CDR1 is DFQATT and CDR2 is SNEGSKA in the germline V gene (reference sequence). The CDR3 here is CSADRDRSTDTQYF. CDR3 DNA sequence: TGCAGTGCTGACCGGGACAGGAGCACAGATACGCAGTATTTT.

This clonotype was seen only a few times. The V gene is TRBV7-8, the J gene TRBJ1-5, with 8 bases matching TRBD1. Per the germline V gene, CDR1 is SGHVS and CDR2 is FQNEAQ. The CDR3 sequence is 16 residues long. With 4 bases clipped from V and 2 bases from J, the junction kept 7 bases outside the gene matches. CDR3 sequence: CASSSFGTGGNQPQHF. CDR3 coding DNA: TGTGCCAGCAGCTCCTTTGGGACAGGCGGCAATCAGCCCCAGCATTTT.

The chain is built from TRBV7-8 and TRBJ2-2; 7 bases match TRBD2. Germline V gene lookup returns CDR1 SGHVS and CDR2 FQNEAQ. The CDR3 runs 16 residues. J gave up 5 bases and V 6 bases, and 12 bases lay outside the gene matches. The CDR3 region is CASRADGGSPTGELFF. CDR3 nucleotides: TGTGCCAGCAGGGCGGATGGCGGGAGCCCGACCGGGGAGCTGTTTTTT. Filled out from reference TRBV7-8 and TRBJ2-2, the complete variable domain reads GAGVSQSPRYKVAKRGQDVALRCDPISGHVSLFWYQQALGQGPEFLTYFQNEAQLDKSGLPSDRFFAERPEGSVSTLKIQRTQQEDSAVYLCASRADGGSPTGELFFGEGSRLTVL.

The table lists this clonotype with many counts. The chain has TRBV29-1 and TRBJ2-5; no definite D call. This CDR3 contains 12 residues. Germline lookup yields CDR1 SQVTM and CDR2 ANQGSEA. V lost 4 bases and J lost 2, with 8 bases in between. This chain's CDR3 is CSVVGNQETQYF. Here the CDR3 DNA reads TGCAGCGTTGTGGGTAATCAAGAGACCCAGTACTTC. The whole variable domain, filled in from reference TRBV29-1 and TRBJ2-5, reads SAVISQKPSRDICQRGTSLTIQCQVDSQVTMMFWYRQQPGQSLTLIATANQGSEATYESGFVIDKFPISRPNLTFSTLTVSNMSPEDSSIYLCSVVGNQETQYFGPGTRLLVL.

This clonotype was detected ten times or more. This chain joins TRBV5-4 and TRBJ2-4; tentatively, D is TRBD2 (6 bases). This CDR3 is built from 15 residues. The ends were cut back, 4 bases at V and 2 bases at J, with 13 bases in the middle. In germline, CDR1 is SGHNT, CDR2 YYREEE (reference sequence). The CDR3 DNA reads as TGTGCCAGCAGCCCCGGGAGCTCCTCCAAAAACATTCAGTACTTC. Translated: CASSPGSSSKNIQYF. The full variable domain, its missing parts supplied by reference TRBV5-4 and TRBJ2-4, is ETGVTQSPTHLIKTRGQQVTLRCSSQSGHNTVSWYQQALGQGPQFIFQYYREEENGRGNFPPRFSGLQFPNYSSELNVNALELDDSALYLCASSPGSSSKNIQYFGAGTRLSVL.

This clonotype was observed many times. The rearrangement joins TRBV27 to TRBJ2-2; D remains unclear. Trimming stripped 3 bases from V and 9 bases from J, with 8 bases between. The V gene's germline CDR1 is MNHEY and CDR2 SMNVEV (reference sequence). The CDR3 is 12 amino acids. The CDR3 region is CASSFGPRELFF. The CDR3 DNA reads as TGTGCCAGCAGTTTCGGGCCGCGGGAGCTGTTTTTT.

This clonotype was recorded many times. J is TRBJ2-7 and V is TRBV29-1; D gene unclear. Germline V gene data show CDR1 as SQVTM and CDR2 as ANQGSEA. CDR3 length equals 12 residues. The V end lost 7 bases, the J end lost 5 bases, and 15 bases lay between the germline ends. The CDR3 DNA sequence: TGCAGCGCGACCCGAAGTGCCCACGAGCAGTACTTC. Its protein product is CSATRSAHEQYF.